Each of the 5 T cell receptor beta chains below was sequenced from the same sample in a study of radiation and T cells in renal cell carcinoma (dated by TCRdb to 2019 to 2021). Library preparation used the immunoSEQ multiplex PCR assay. TCRdb's version of the immuneACCESS table is confined to in-frame rearrangements and falls short of the full clone set. An unresolved V gene accounts for under half of the shortfall where checked; the remainder is of unknown origin. The sample table contains more than 140,000 clones; only one count was recorded for approximately 87% of them. The top ten clonotypes cover around a quarter of the sample. The sample's time point label, decoded: baseline pretreatment blood. The meaning of the sample's treatment or condition label: 15 Gy SBRT to primary tumor, nephrectomy 4 weeks later. The sample here was blood, taken from a patient whose treatment included radiotherapy and nephrectomy. All receptors derive from a woman aged 45-59 years with renal cell carcinoma.

J is TRBJ2-3 and V is TRBV29-1; 8 bases agree with TRBD1. The V gene end was trimmed by 7 bases and the J gene end by 6 bases; junction bases not matched to a gene: 12. The germline CDR1 and CDR2 sequences are SQVTM and ANQGSEA. This CDR3 region has 14 residues. CDR3 sequence (DNA): TGCAGCGCCCCGCCAACAGGGGGATGGGATACGCAGTATTTT. Protein: CSAPPTGGWDTQYF.

The sample holds one count of this clone. The chain has TRBV5-1 and TRBJ1-1, with D tentatively TRBD1 (5 bases). Germline lookup yields CDR1 SGHRS and CDR2 YFSETQ. Trimming took off 0 bases at V and 4 bases at J, with 10 bases between the two ends. The CDR3 contains 14 residues. CDR3 DNA sequence: TGCGCCAGCAGCTTGGCGGGGGACCTCACTGAAGCTTTCTTT. Translated, it gives CASSLAGDLTEAFF. Full variable domain (rest looked up from reference TRBV5-1 and TRBJ1-1): KAGVTQTPRYLIKTRGQQVTLSCSPISGHRSVSWYQQTPGQGLQFLFEYFSETQRNKGNFPGRFSGRQFSNSRSEMNVSTLELGDSALYLCASSLAGDLTEAFFGQGTRLTVV.

This chain links TRBV6-1 with TRBJ1-1, with a weak D call TRBD1 (5 bases). The CDR3 has 13 residues. The V gene lost 3 bases and the J gene lost 0 bases, with 5 bases spanning the gap. The germline V gene encodes CDR1 MNHNS and CDR2 SASEGT. The CDR3 spells CASSETVNTEAFF. The CDR3 DNA reads as TGTGCCAGCAGTGAGACAGTGAACACTGAAGCTTTCTTT.

The V gene is TRBV5-1, the J gene TRBJ2-1; D may match TRBD1 or TRBD2 (5 bases each). V was cut by 4 bases and J by 6 bases, with 14 bases left in between. The CDR3 sequence is 14 residues long. Germline V gene lookup returns CDR1 SGHRS and CDR2 YFSETQ. CDR3 sequence: CASSDTSGTNEQFF. In DNA, the CDR3 is TGCGCCAGCAGCGACACATCCGGGACCAATGAGCAGTTCTTC.

CDR3 DNA: TGTGCCAGCAGCTTCAGGGACCCACTTTATGGCTACACCTTC. It specifies CASSFRDPLYGYTF. The gene calls are TRBV5-6 and TRBJ1-2; D might be TRBD1 (5 bases). The CDR3 runs to 14 residues. The germline V and J ends were trimmed by 2 bases and 5 bases, with 13 bases remaining between them. Germline values: CDR1 SGHDT, CDR2 YYEEEE.